This passage covers 11 T cell receptor beta chains from one sample sequenced in a study of Graves' ophthalmopathy and Graves' hyperthyroidism. For repertoire sequencing, the TCR beta CDR3 regions were amplified from RNA transcripts. HTBI primers were used in a first-round RT-PCR, which preceded a second-round multiplex PCR. From the multiplex PCR reads, TCRdb called clonotypes with MiXCR, one entry per CDR3 protein. The table includes a few hundred thousand distinct CDR3 sequences, 35% to 45% detected once. The sequencing sample was made of peripheral blood or thyroid tissue (not recorded which). These receptors were taken from an adult man with Graves' hyperthyroidism.

There are many counts of this clonotype. The junction does not match germline at one end; this may be a read error. This chain uses TRBV7-7 with TRBJ1-5; 9 bases align to TRBD1. The CDR3 runs 21 residues. The V gene's germline CDR1 is SSHAT and CDR2 FNYEAQ (reference sequence). DNA of the CDR3: TGTGCTAGCAGCTTAGGACAGGGGTCATCAGAGGGGTTTACGAGCAATCAGCCCCAGCATTTT. Protein product: CASSLGQGSSEGFTSNQPQHF.

This clonotype was detected a few times. The rearrangement uses TRBV7-9 and TRBJ1-1, with D perhaps matching TRBD1 (5 bases). There are 16 residues in the CDR3. V was cut by 2 bases and J by 3 bases, with 16 bases left in between. Per germline, CDR1 SEHNR and CDR2 FQNEAQ (reference sequence). CDR3 bases: TGTGCCAGCAGCTTATTTTCGGCTCGAGGGGACACTGAAGCTTTCTTT. It is translated as CASSLFSARGDTEAFF.

V is TRBV24-1 and J is TRBJ1-2; 9 nucleotides line up with TRBD1. Trimming took 3 bases from V and 4 from J; bases not matched to a gene: 5. CDR3 length: 15 residues. Germline V gene sequence: CDR1 KGHDR, CDR2 SFDVKD. The CDR3 nucleotides are TGTGCCACCAGTGATACCGGGACAGGGATCTATGGCTACACCTTC. Translated, it gives CATSDTGTGIYGYTF.

This clonotype was counted at least ten times. The chain has TRBV12-3 or TRBV12-4 and TRBJ2-7; 8 nucleotides line up with TRBD1. The ends lost 7 bases at V and 0 bases at J; junction bases unmatched: 5. This CDR3 is built from 14 residues. Written as DNA, the CDR3 is TGTGCCAGCACTCTGGACAGGGTCTCCTACGAGCAGTACTTC. It translates to CASTLDRVSYEQYF.

This clonotype has ten or more counts. Its ends do not fully match the called genes, so a read error is possible. The rearrangement uses TRBV7-7 and TRBJ2-5; no firm D call. The CDR3 loop spans 14 amino acids. Germline values: CDR1 SSHAT, CDR2 FNYEAQ (reference sequence). CDR3 residues: CASSLLQNQETQYF. The CDR3 DNA follows: TGTGCTAGCAGCTTACTACAGAATCAAGAGACCCAGTACTTC. Full variable domain (rest looked up from reference TRBV7-7 and TRBJ2-5): GAGVSQSPRYKVTKRGQDVTLRCDPISSHATLYWYQQALGQGPEFLTYFNYEAQPDKSGLPSDRFSAERPEGSISTLTIQRTEQRDSAMYRCASSLLQNQETQYFGPGTRLLVL.

This sequence joins TRBV2 and TRBJ1-6; D is uncertain. V was pared by 6 bases and J by 15 bases, with 15 bases between. The V gene's germline CDR1 is SNHLY and CDR2 FYNNEI. This CDR3 region has 12 residues. The DNA of the CDR3 is TGTGCCAGCAGGTGGACGCCGGTAGTCCTCCACTTT. Its protein is CASRWTPVVLHF. The full variable domain, its missing parts supplied by reference TRBV2 and TRBJ1-6, is EPEVTQTPSHQVTQMGQEVILRCVPISNHLYFYWYRQILGQKVEFLVSFYNNEISEKSEIFDDQFSVERPDGSNFTLKIRSTKLEDSAMYFCASRWTPVVLHFGNGTRLTVT.

V usage is TRBV27 and J usage is TRBJ1-6, with D uncertain. The CDR3 extends over 13 amino acids. CDR1 MNHEY and CDR2 SMNVEV come from the germline V gene (reference sequence). The V end was cut by 3 bases, the J end by 7 bases, with 7 bases between. The CDR3 reads CASSFGRNSPLHF. The CDR3 region has the DNA TGTGCCAGCAGTTTTGGTAGGAATTCACCCCTCCACTTT.

This clonotype has at least ten counts. This sequence joins TRBV5-8 and TRBJ1-5; 7 positions match TRBD1. The CDR3 length is 14 residues. The V segment lost 4 bases and the J segment 4 bases; nucleotides outside the gene matches: 5. Germline lookup yields CDR1 SGHTS and CDR2 YDEGEE. The CDR3, as DNA: TGTGCCAGCAGCATAGGGGGCGGGAATCAGCCCCAGCATTTT. It codes for CASSIGGGNQPQHF.

V usage is TRBV9 and J usage is TRBJ2-3; a possible D gene is TRBD1 (6 bases). This CDR3 region has 16 residues. Germline lookup yields CDR1 SGDLS and CDR2 YYNGEE. Trimming removed 3 bases from V and 4 bases from J, with 18 bases in between. DNA of the CDR3: TGTGCCAGCAGCGCGCTCCGGCACAGGGTAGCAGATACGCAGTATTTT. This codes for CASSALRHRVADTQYF. Full variable domain (outside the CDR3, taken from reference TRBV9 and TRBJ2-3): DSGVTQTPKHLITATGQRVTLRCSPRSGDLSVYWYQQSLDQGLQFLIQYYNGEERAKGNILERFSAQQFPDLHSELNLSSLELGDSALYFCASSALRHRVADTQYFGPGTRLTVL.

This clonotype was picked up a small number of times. The chain joins TRBV7-8 to TRBJ2-7, with a tentative D call TRBD1 (6 bases). Germline V gene sequence: CDR1 SGHVS, CDR2 FQNEAQ. The length of the CDR3 is 16 residues. V was trimmed by 2 bases and J by 0 bases, leaving 14 bases between them. CDR3 DNA: TGTGCCAGCAGCTTACCGGACAGTAAATCCTCCTACGAGCAGTACTTC. It specifies CASSLPDSKSSYEQYF.

This clonotype has at least ten counts. The rearrangement joins TRBV5-1 to TRBJ1-2; 8 bases map to TRBD1. Trimming removed 3 bases from V and 6 bases from J; junction bases left unmatched: 1. Germline V CDR1 and CDR2: SGHRS, YFSETQ. The CDR3 is 12 amino acids. The CDR3 loop reads CASSSGQDGYTF. CDR3 bases: TGCGCCAGCAGCTCGGGACAGGATGGCTACACCTTC.